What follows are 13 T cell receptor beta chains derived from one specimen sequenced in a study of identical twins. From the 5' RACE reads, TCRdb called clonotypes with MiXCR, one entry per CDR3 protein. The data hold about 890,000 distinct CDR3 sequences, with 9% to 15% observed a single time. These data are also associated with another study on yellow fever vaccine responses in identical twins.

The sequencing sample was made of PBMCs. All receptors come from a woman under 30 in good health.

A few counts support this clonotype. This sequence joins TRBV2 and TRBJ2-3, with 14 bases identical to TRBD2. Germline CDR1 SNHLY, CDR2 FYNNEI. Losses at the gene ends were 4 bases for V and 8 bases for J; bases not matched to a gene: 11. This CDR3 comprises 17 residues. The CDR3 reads CASSATGTSGSPGTQYF. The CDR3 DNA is TGTGCCAGCAGTGCTACCGGGACTAGCGGGAGCCCCGGTACGCAGTATTTT.

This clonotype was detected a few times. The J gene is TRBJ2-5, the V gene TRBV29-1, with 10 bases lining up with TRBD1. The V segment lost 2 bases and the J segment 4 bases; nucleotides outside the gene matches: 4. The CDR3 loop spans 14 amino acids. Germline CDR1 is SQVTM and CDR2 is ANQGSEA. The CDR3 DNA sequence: TGCAGCGTTGAACCGGACAGGGGGTCAGAGACCCAGTACTTC. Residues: CSVEPDRGSETQYF.

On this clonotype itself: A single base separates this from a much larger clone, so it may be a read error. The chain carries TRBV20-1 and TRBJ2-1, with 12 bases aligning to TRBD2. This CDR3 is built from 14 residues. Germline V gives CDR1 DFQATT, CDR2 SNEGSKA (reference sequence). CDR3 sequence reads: CRATTSGRRNEQFF. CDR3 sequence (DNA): TGCAGAGCCACGACTAGCGGGAGAAGAAATGAGCAGTTCTTC.

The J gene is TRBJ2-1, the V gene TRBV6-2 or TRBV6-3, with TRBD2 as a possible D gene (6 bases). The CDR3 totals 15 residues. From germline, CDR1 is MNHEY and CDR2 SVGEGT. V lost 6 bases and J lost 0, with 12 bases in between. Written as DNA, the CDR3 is TGTGCCAGCAGGCCCCTCGGGGGCTCCTACAATGAGCAGTTCTTC. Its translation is CASRPLGGSYNEQFF.

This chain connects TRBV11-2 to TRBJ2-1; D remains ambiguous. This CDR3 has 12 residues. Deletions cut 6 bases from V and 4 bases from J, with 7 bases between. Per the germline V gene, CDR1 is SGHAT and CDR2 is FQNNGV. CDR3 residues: CASRKRYNEQFF. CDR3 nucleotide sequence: TGTGCCAGCAGGAAAAGGTACAATGAGCAGTTCTTC.

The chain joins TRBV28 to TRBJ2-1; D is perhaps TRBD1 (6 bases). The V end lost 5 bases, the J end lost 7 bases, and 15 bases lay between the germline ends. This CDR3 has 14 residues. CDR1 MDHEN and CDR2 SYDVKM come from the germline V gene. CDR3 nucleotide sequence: TGTGCCAGCAGTCCATTAACAGGGCGTAATGAGCAGTTCTTC. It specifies CASSPLTGRNEQFF.

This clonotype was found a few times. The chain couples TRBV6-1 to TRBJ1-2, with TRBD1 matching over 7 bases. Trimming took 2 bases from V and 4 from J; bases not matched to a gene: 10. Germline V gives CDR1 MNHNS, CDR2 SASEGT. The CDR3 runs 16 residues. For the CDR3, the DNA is TGTGCCAGCAGTGAAAGGTATACAGGGGAGAGCTATGGCTACACCTTC. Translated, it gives CASSERYTGESYGYTF.

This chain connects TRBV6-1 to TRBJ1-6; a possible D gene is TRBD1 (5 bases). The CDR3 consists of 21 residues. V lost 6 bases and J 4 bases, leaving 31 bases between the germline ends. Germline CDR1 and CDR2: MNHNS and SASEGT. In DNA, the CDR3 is TGTGCCAGCAGGGGATGGGGGTTGGGCAGCAATACAAACCTTTATAATTCACCCCTCCACTTT. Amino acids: CASRGWGLGSNTNLYNSPLHF.

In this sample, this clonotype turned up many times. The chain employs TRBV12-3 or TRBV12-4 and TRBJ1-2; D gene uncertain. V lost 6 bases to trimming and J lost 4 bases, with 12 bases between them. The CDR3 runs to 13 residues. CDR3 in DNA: TGTGCCAGCAGCCGCTCCGTGATCTATGGCTACACCTTC. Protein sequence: CASSRSVIYGYTF.

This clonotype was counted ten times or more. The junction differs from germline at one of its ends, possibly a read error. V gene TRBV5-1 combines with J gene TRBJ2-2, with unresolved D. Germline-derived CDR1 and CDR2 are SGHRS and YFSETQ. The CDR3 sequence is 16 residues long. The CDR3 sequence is CASSLVSGSGTGELFF. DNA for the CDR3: TGTGCCAGCAGCTTAGTTTCTGGGTCGGGCACCGGGGAGCTGTTTTTT.

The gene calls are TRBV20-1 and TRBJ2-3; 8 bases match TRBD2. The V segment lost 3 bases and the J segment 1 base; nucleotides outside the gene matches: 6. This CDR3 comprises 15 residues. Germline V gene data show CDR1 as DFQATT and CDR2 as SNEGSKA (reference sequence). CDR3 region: CSASAGTRGTDTQYF. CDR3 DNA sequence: TGCAGTGCTAGCGCGGGGACTAGAGGCACAGATACGCAGTATTTT.

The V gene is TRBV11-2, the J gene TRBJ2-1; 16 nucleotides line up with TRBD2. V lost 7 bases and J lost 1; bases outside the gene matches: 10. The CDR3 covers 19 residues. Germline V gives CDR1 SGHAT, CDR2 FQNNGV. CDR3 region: CASNTPGLAGGRSYNEQFF. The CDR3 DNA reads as TGTGCCAGCAACACACCGGGACTAGCGGGAGGGCGGTCCTACAATGAGCAGTTCTTC.

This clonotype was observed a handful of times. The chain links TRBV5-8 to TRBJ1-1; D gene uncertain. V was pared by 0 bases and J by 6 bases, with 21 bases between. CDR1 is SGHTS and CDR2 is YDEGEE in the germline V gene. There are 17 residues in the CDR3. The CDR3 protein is CASSLGRLRRNSAEAFF. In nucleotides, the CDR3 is TGTGCCAGCAGCTTGGGCCGGCTAAGGAGGAATTCGGCTGAAGCTTTCTTT.